The 12 T cell receptor beta chains given below trace back to one sample, sequenced in a study of shared clonotypes between healthy human individuals. Produced via immunoSEQ multiplex PCR; TCRdb's table is partial and in-frame only. The sample includes a few hundred thousand clones, 95% to 98% of them seen just once. The sequenced material came from naive CD4+ T cells sorted from blood. Subset denoted: CD45RA+ positively selected. These receptors were collected from a woman aged 25-40 years in good health.

V usage is TRBV2 and J usage is TRBJ2-7; D is tentatively TRBD1 or TRBD2 (5 bases each). CDR1 is SNHLY and CDR2 is FYNNEI in the germline V gene. Deletions cut 2 bases from V and 7 bases from J, with 15 bases between. The CDR3 has 14 amino acids. Written as DNA, the CDR3 is TGTGCCAGCAGTGAACGGAGAGGGACGGGGGAGCAGTACTTC. It translates to CASSERRGTGEQYF.

This clone occurred once. The V and J genes are TRBV6-5 and TRBJ2-7; D is tentatively TRBD1 or TRBD2 (5 bases each). CDR3 length equals 14 residues. Deletions cut 6 bases from V and 6 bases from J, with 18 bases between. CDR1 and CDR2 (germline): MNHEY, SVGAGI. CDR3 nucleotides: TGTGCCAGCAGCGGGACCAACCTTCTTGGCGAGCAGTACTTC. Its protein is CASSGTNLLGEQYF.

This chain links TRBV28 with TRBJ2-5; 8 nucleotides match TRBD1. CDR3 length: 15 residues. J lost 4 bases, V lost 6 bases, and 10 bases had no gene match. CDR1 is MDHEN, CDR2 SYDVKM, per germline. This CDR3 is CASSIPGTGRETQYF. CDR3 DNA: TGTGCCAGCAGCATCCCCGGGACAGGACGAGAGACCCAGTACTTC. Together with reference TRBV28 and TRBJ2-5, the CDR3 gives the full variable domain: DVKVTQSSRYLVKRTGEKVFLECVQDMDHENMFWYRQDPGLGLRLIYFSYDVKMKEKGDIPEGYSVSREKKERFSLILESASTNQTSMYLCASSIPGTGRETQYFGPGTRLLVL.

This rearrangement joins TRBV5-1 to TRBJ1-4; 7 bases are a match to TRBD1. J lost 6 bases, V lost 4 bases, and 12 bases had no gene match. Germline CDR1 reads SGHRS; CDR2 reads YFSETQ. The CDR3 length is 16 residues. In nucleotides, the CDR3 is TGCGCCAGCAGCCGGGAGGAGGGGGCAGTTTATGAAAAACTGTTTTTT. Protein product: CASSREEGAVYEKLFF. Together with reference TRBV5-1 and TRBJ1-4, the CDR3 gives the full variable domain: KAGVTQTPRYLIKTRGQQVTLSCSPISGHRSVSWYQQTPGQGLQFLFEYFSETQRNKGNFPGRFSGRQFSNSRSEMNVSTLELGDSALYLCASSREEGAVYEKLFFGSGTQLSVL.

The chain has TRBV10-1 and TRBJ2-1; D is uncertain. From germline, CDR1 is WNHNN and CDR2 SYGVQD (reference sequence). Between the trimmed V and J ends, which lost 5 bases and 5 bases, there was a span of 4 bases. The length of the CDR3 is 11 residues. CDR3 loop: CASSIDNEQFF. For the CDR3, the DNA is TGCGCCAGCAGTATAGACAATGAGCAGTTCTTC.

The J gene is TRBJ2-7, the V gene TRBV12-5, with D perhaps TRBD1 (5 bases). Germline CDR1 is LGHNT and CDR2 is FRNRAP. This CDR3 has 12 residues. Trimming took off 7 bases at V and 7 bases at J, with 14 bases between the two ends. The chain's CDR3 is CASADLGAEQYF. The CDR3 DNA reads TGTGCTAGTGCCGATCTAGGGGCTGAGCAGTACTTC.

The chain couples TRBV7-9 to TRBJ2-1; 15 bases agree with TRBD2. CDR1 and CDR2 (germline): SEHNR, FQNEAQ (reference sequence). V lost 5 bases, J lost 5 bases, and 1 base stayed unmatched. The CDR3 has 15 amino acids. In nucleotides, the CDR3 is TGTGCCAGCAGCCGGACTAGCGGGAGGGACAATGAGCAGTTCTTC. It codes for CASSRTSGRDNEQFF.

The V gene is TRBV5-1, the J gene TRBJ2-1; D may be TRBD2 (6 bases). The germline V gene encodes CDR1 SGHRS and CDR2 YFSETQ. Trimming took off 6 bases at V and 4 bases at J, with 14 bases between the two ends. This CDR3 contains 14 residues. Written as DNA, the CDR3 is TGCGCCAGCATGGGGACTCAACTTTACAATGAGCAGTTCTTC. Translated, it gives CASMGTQLYNEQFF.

J is TRBJ2-5 and V is TRBV5-6, with 7 positions matching TRBD2. This CDR3 spans 16 amino acids. The V segment lost 4 bases and the J segment 0 bases; nucleotides outside the gene matches: 9. CDR1 SGHDT and CDR2 YYEEEE come from the germline V gene. CDR3: CASSHSGYKYQETQYF. The CDR3 coding sequence is TGTGCCAGCAGCCATAGCGGGTACAAGTACCAAGAGACCCAGTACTTC. Drawing the rest from reference TRBV5-6 and TRBJ2-5, the complete variable domain is DAGVTQSPTHLIKTRGQQVTLRCSPKSGHDTVSWYQQALGQGPQFIFQYYEEEERQRGNFPDRFSGHQFPNYSSELNVNALLLGDSALYLCASSHSGYKYQETQYFGPGTRLLVL.

The chain has TRBV27 and TRBJ2-7, with 7 positions matching TRBD1. The CDR3 is 14 residues long. Germline CDR1 MNHEY, CDR2 SMNVEV (reference sequence). The ends lost 5 bases at V and 4 bases at J; junction bases unmatched: 8. The CDR3 is CASSTQGVMYEQYF. In nucleotides, the CDR3 is TGTGCCAGCAGTACCCAGGGGGTAATGTACGAGCAGTACTTC.

For the CDR3, the DNA is TGTGCCAGCAGGACTCGGAGCTGGGGGGAGCAGTACTTC. This gives the protein CASRTRSWGEQYF. The V call is TRBV28, the J call TRBJ2-7; D may be TRBD1 or TRBD2 (5 bases each). The CDR3 length is 13 residues. Germline V gene data show CDR1 as MDHEN and CDR2 as SYDVKM. Trimming cost V 6 bases and J 7 bases, with 16 bases left between them.

This sequence joins TRBV28 and TRBJ2-3; 7 nucleotides align to TRBD1. The CDR3 is 18 residues long. CDR1 is MDHEN, CDR2 SYDVKM, per germline. V dropped 5 bases and J dropped 2; count of bases not matched to a gene: 16. This CDR3 is CASSPLPGTEYHTDTQYF. The CDR3 DNA sequence: TGTGCCAGCAGTCCCTTACCCGGGACAGAATACCACACAGATACGCAGTATTTT.